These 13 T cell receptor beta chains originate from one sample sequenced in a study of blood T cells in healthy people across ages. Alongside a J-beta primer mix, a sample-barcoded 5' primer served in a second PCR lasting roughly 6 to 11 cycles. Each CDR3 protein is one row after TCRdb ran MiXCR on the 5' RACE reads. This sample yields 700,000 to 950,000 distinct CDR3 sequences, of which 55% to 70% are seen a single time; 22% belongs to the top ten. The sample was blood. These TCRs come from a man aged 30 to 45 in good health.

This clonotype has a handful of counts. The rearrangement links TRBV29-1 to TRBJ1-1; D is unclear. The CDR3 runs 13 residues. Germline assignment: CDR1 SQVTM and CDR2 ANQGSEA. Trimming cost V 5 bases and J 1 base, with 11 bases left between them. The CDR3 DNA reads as TGCAGCGTTTACAGCTTTCCGAACACTGAAGCTTTCTTT. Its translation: CSVYSFPNTEAFF.

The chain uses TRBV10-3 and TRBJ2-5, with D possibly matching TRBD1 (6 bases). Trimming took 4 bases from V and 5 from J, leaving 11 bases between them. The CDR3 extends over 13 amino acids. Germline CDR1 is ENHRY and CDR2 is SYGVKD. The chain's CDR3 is CAISAGVLETQYF. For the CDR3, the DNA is TGTGCCATCAGTGCAGGGGTTCTGGAGACCCAGTACTTC.

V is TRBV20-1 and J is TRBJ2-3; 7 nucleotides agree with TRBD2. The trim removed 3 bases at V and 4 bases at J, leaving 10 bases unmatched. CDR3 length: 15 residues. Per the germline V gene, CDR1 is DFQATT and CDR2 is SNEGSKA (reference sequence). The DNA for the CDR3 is TGCAGTGCTAGGGGGGTTAGGGAGGGACCAGATACGCAGTATTTT. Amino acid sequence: CSARGVREGPDTQYF.

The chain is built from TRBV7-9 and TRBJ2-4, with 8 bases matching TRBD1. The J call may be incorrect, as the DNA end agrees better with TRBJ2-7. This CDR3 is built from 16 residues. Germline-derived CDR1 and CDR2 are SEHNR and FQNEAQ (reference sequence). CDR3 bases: TGTGCCAGCAGCTTAGAGGTCCGGGACAGGCCCTACGAGCAGTACTTC. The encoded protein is CASSLEVRDRPYEQYF.

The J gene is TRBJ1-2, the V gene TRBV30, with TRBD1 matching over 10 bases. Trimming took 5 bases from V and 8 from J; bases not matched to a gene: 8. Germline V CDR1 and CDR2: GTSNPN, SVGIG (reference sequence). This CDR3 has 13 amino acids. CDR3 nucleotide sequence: TGTGCCTGGGGGTCCGGGACAGGGGACGGCTACACCTTC. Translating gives CAWGSGTGDGYTF. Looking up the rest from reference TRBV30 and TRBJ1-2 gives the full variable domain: SQTIHQWPATLVQPVGSPLSLECTVEGTSNPNLYWYRQAAGRGLQLLFYSVGIGQISSEVPQNLSASRPQDRQFILSSKKLLLSDSGFYLCAWGSGTGDGYTFGSGTRLTVV.

For the CDR3, the DNA is TGCAGTGCTAGCGAAAGGACAGGGTTGCAGCCCCAGCATTTT. Its protein product is CSASERTGLQPQHF. The rearrangement uses TRBV20-1 and TRBJ1-5; TRBD1 aligns across 8 bases. V lost 3 bases and J lost 7; bases outside the gene matches: 8. Germline assignment: CDR1 DFQATT and CDR2 SNEGSKA (reference sequence). The CDR3 totals 14 residues.

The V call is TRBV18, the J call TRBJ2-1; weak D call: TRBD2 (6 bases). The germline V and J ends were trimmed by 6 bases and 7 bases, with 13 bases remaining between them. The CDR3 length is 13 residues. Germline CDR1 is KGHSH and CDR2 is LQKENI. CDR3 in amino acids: CASSPDGGNEQFF. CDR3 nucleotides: TGTGCCAGCTCGCCTGACGGGGGAAATGAGCAGTTCTTC.

CDR3 loop: CASSSTDGWRQGGGYTF. The DNA for the CDR3 is TGTGCCAGCAGTTCGACCGACGGATGGAGGCAAGGGGGTGGCTACACCTTC. The J gene is TRBJ1-2, the V gene TRBV28; a possible D gene is TRBD1 (6 bases). There are 17 residues in the CDR3. The V end was cut by 4 bases, the J end by 7 bases, with 25 bases between. Looked up from germline, CDR1 is MDHEN and CDR2 is SYDVKM.

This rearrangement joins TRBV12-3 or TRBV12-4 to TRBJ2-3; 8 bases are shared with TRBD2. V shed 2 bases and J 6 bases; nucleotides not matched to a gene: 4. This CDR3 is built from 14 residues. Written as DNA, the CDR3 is TGTGCCAGCAGTTTAACGCCTAGCGGGGATACGCAGTATTTT. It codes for CASSLTPSGDTQYF.

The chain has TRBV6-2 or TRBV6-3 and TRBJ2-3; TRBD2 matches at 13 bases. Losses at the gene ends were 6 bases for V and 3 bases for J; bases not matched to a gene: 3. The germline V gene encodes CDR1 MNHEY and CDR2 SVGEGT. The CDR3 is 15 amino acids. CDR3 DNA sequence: TGTGCCAGCAGCCCGACTAGCGGGAGGACAGATACGCAGTATTTT. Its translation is CASSPTSGRTDTQYF.

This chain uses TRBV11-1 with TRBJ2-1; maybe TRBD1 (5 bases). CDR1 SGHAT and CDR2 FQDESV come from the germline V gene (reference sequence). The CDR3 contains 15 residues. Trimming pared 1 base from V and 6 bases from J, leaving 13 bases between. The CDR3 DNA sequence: TGTGCCAGCAGCTTAGTGCAGGGCACTGGCAATGAGCAGTTCTTC. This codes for CASSLVQGTGNEQFF.

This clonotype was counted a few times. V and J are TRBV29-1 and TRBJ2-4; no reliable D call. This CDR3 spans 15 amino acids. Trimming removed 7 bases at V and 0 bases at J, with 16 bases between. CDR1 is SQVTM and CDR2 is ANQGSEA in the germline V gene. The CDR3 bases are TGCAGCGCCACTATCATGTATCTAGCCAAAAACATTCAGTACTTC. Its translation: CSATIMYLAKNIQYF.

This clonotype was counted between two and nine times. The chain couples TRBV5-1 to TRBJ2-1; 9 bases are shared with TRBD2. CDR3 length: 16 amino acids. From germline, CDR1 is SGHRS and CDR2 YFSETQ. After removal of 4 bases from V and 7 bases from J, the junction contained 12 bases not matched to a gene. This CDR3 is CASSPSIAGERNEQFF. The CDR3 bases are TGCGCCAGCAGCCCCTCGATAGCGGGAGAGAGAAATGAGCAGTTCTTC.